The 30 T cell receptor beta chains reported below all come from one sample, sequenced in a study of response to subunit inactivated influenza vaccine (dated by TCRdb to 2016 to 2018). The library was obtained by RT-PCR. Data came from an Illumina HiSeq 2500. Using fastp trimming at Q25 and MiXCR clonotype assembly, TCRdb reanalyzed the public sequencing data and kept in-frame beta chains. A single entry per CDR3 protein holds the most common genes and DNA from its merged rows. The sample contains about 700,000 distinct CDR3 sequences, around 13% of them found a single time. The ten most abundant clones make up 6.5% to 8.5% of the sample. The source was PBMCs from blood, collected less than 15 days before vaccination. The receptors come from a man in his fifties who received an inactivated influenza vaccine. Donor details come from another sample of the same person, matched by shared clones.

This clonotype was counted only a few times. The chain combines TRBV20-1 with TRBJ2-1; 7 nucleotides align to TRBD2. With V trimmed by 0 bases and J by 2 bases, 13 bases remained unmatched. In germline, CDR1 is DFQATT, CDR2 SNEGSKA (reference sequence). The CDR3 runs to 18 residues. The chain's CDR3 is CSARDLRRELEAYNEQFF. In DNA, the CDR3 is TGCAGTGCTAGAGATCTTAGGCGGGAGCTCGAGGCCTACAATGAGCAGTTCTTC.

V gene TRBV10-3 combines with J gene TRBJ2-7, with TRBD2 as a possible D gene (5 bases). This CDR3 region has 14 residues. Trimming cost V 5 bases and J 0 bases, with 11 bases left between them. CDR1 and CDR2 from the germline V gene are ENHRY and SYGVKD. CDR3 amino acids: CAISSLGNSYEQYF. In nucleotides, the CDR3 is TGTGCCATCAGTTCACTAGGTAACTCCTACGAGCAGTACTTC.

The chain is built from TRBV12-3 or TRBV12-4 and TRBJ2-5; D perhaps matches TRBD1 (5 bases). This CDR3 is 13 amino acids long. With 2 bases removed from V and 7 bases from J, the gap between germline ends came to 11 bases. CDR3 coding DNA: TGTGCCAGCAGTTTACAGGGCCGGGTGACCCAGTACTTC. It encodes CASSLQGRVTQYF.

The chain is built from TRBV7-9 and TRBJ2-1, with D unresolved. Germline lookup yields CDR1 SEHNR and CDR2 FQNEAQ (reference sequence). V was pared by 5 bases and J by 10 bases, with 12 bases between. The CDR3 extends over 12 amino acids. CDR3 region: CASSPSYGEQFF. Here the CDR3 DNA reads TGTGCCAGCAGCCCCAGTTATGGGGAGCAGTTCTTC.

This chain connects TRBV11-2 to TRBJ1-5, with TRBD1 as a possible D gene (6 bases). Germline loops: CDR1 SGHAT, CDR2 FQNNGV. This CDR3 contains 17 residues. The V end lost 0 bases, the J end lost 0 bases, and 12 bases lay between the germline ends. This chain's CDR3 is CASSLDGQSYSNQPQHF. In DNA form, the CDR3 reads TGTGCCAGCAGCTTAGATGGACAGTCGTATAGCAATCAGCCCCAGCATTTT.

This rearrangement joins TRBV29-1 to TRBJ2-1; 7 bases line up with TRBD1. Germline CDR1 and CDR2: SQVTM and ANQGSEA. The trim removed 1 base at V and 2 bases at J, leaving 23 bases unmatched. This CDR3 has 21 residues. CDR3 sequence (DNA): TGCAGCGTTGAAGTAGCCCCGTTAGAGGGGGTTTGGGGACAGCCCTACAATGAGCAGTTCTTC. It specifies CSVEVAPLEGVWGQPYNEQFF.

The chain carries TRBV7-9 and TRBJ2-7, with 9 positions matching TRBD1. Germline assignment: CDR1 SEHNR and CDR2 FQNEAQ (reference sequence). V lost 4 bases, J lost 4 bases, and 5 bases stayed unmatched. The CDR3 sequence is 14 residues long. CDR3 residues: CASSSRTGVYEQYF. The CDR3 DNA reads as TGTGCCAGCAGCTCGAGGACAGGGGTGTACGAGCAGTACTTC.

DNA for the CDR3: TGTGCCAGCAGCCCAAACCTCCAGCTTCCTACGAATGAGCAGTTCTTC. It specifies CASSPNLQLPTNEQFF. The chain combines TRBV3-1 with TRBJ2-1; D unclear. The CDR3 is 16 amino acids. The germline CDR1 and CDR2 sequences are LGHDT and YNNKEL (reference sequence). V was pared by 4 bases and J by 7 bases, with 20 bases between.

This clonotype was counted between two and nine times. The chain is built from TRBV2 and TRBJ2-5; D call uncertain. The V and J ends lost 3 bases and 2 bases respectively, with 10 bases between them. The CDR3 has 14 residues. The germline gives CDR1 SNHLY, CDR2 FYNNEI. The CDR3 DNA reads as TGTGCCAGCAGTGACCAACCGAAACAAGAGACCCAGTACTTC. This encodes CASSDQPKQETQYF.

This clonotype came up a few times. The chain joins TRBV28 to TRBJ2-7, with D perhaps TRBD2 (6 bases). The CDR3 length is 12 residues. The V and J ends lost 6 bases and 6 bases respectively, with 12 bases between them. CDR1 and CDR2 (germline): MDHEN, SYDVKM. The CDR3 region has the DNA TGTGCCAGCAGAGCGGGTCTGGGCGAGCAGTACTTC. Translating it yields CASRAGLGEQYF.

CDR3 sequence: CASSLSLGQGTTGELFF. The CDR3 DNA reads TGTGCCAGCAGCCTAAGCTTGGGACAGGGGACCACCGGGGAGCTGTTTTTT. V gene TRBV7-6 combines with J gene TRBJ2-2; 10 bases line up with TRBD1. CDR3 length equals 17 residues. Germline CDR1 is SGHVS and CDR2 is FNYEAQ. The V gene end was trimmed by 5 bases and the J gene end by 4 bases; junction bases not matched to a gene: 10.

This rearrangement joins TRBV29-1 to TRBJ2-7; 7 bases match TRBD2. Germline loops: CDR1 SQVTM, CDR2 ANQGSEA. The V gene end was trimmed by 4 bases and the J gene end by 2 bases; junction bases not matched to a gene: 2. This CDR3 has 12 amino acids. For the CDR3, the DNA is TGCAGCGTTGGCAGCGGGACCTACGAGCAGTACTTC. It specifies CSVGSGTYEQYF.

This chain joins TRBV11-2 and TRBJ2-3, with 8 bases lining up with TRBD1. CDR3 length equals 21 residues. The trim removed 3 bases at V and 2 bases at J, leaving 22 bases unmatched. Germline CDR1 and CDR2: SGHAT and FQNNGV. In DNA, the CDR3 is TGTGCCAGCAGCTTTGGGTCGATCTTGGACAGGGCTGGTTACACCACAGATACGCAGTATTTT. Its protein is CASSFGSILDRAGYTTDTQYF. Complete variable domain (other parts from reference TRBV11-2 and TRBJ2-3): EAGVAQSPRYKIIEKRQSVAFWCNPISGHATLYWYQQILGQGPKLLIQFQNNGVVDDSQLPKDRFSAERLKGVDSTLKIQPAKLEDSAVYLCASSFGSILDRAGYTTDTQYFGPGTRLTVL.

This chain links TRBV7-2 with TRBJ2-2; 8 nucleotides match TRBD1. Germline lookup yields CDR1 SGHTA and CDR2 FQGNSA. Trimming cost V 5 bases and J 7 bases; bases outside gene matches: 6. This CDR3 region has 14 residues. The CDR3 is CASSHGQGNGELFF. As DNA, the CDR3 is TGTGCCAGCAGCCACGGACAGGGCAACGGGGAGCTGTTTTTT. Supplemented by reference TRBV7-2 and TRBJ2-2, the full variable domain reads GAGVSQSPSNKVTEKGKDVELRCDPISGHTALYWYRQSLGQGLEFLIYFQGNSAPDKSGLPSDRFSAERTGGSVSTLTIQRTQQEDSAVYLCASSHGQGNGELFFGEGSRLTVL.

The CDR3 loop reads CASSQEFTSGGTGELFF. The CDR3 DNA reads as TGCGCCAGCAGCCAAGAGTTTACTAGCGGGGGGACCGGGGAGCTGTTTTTT. V usage is TRBV4-3 and J usage is TRBJ2-2, with 12 bases that match TRBD2. Trimming took 0 bases from V and 5 from J; bases not matched to a gene: 4. Germline V gene sequence: CDR1 LGHNA, CDR2 YSLEER. This CDR3 is built from 17 residues.

This clonotype has a handful of counts. The V call is TRBV28, the J call TRBJ1-6; no clear D gene. The CDR3 extends over 14 amino acids. Germline-derived CDR1 and CDR2 are MDHEN and SYDVKM. V was cut by 10 bases and J by 2 bases, with 12 bases left in between. The CDR3 DNA reads TGTGCCACCAGCCGGGAGGCCTATAATTCACCCCTCCACTTT. It is translated as CATSREAYNSPLHF.

V gene TRBV24-1 combines with J gene TRBJ2-1; 12 nucleotides match TRBD2. The CDR3 totals 16 residues. Germline CDR1 is KGHDR and CDR2 is SFDVKD. Trimming removed 5 bases from V and 7 bases from J; junction bases left unmatched: 8. CDR3 sequence: CATSATSGRYGNEQFF. In DNA form, the CDR3 reads TGTGCCACCAGTGCCACTAGCGGGAGGTATGGGAATGAGCAGTTCTTC.

In its sample, this clonotype was seen a few times. The J gene is TRBJ2-3, the V gene TRBV21-1. TRBV21-1 is an annotated pseudogene. This CDR3 is 16 amino acids long. The CDR3 loop reads CASSKVSWVGTDTQYF. The CDR3 DNA is TGTGCCAGCAGCAAAGTTTCCTGGGTTGGCACAGATACGCAGTATTTT.

This sequence joins TRBV20-1 and TRBJ1-1; 7 bases are a match to TRBD1. Germline trimming cut 1 base from V and 5 bases from J; bases unmatched to any gene: 7. The CDR3 spans 14 residues. CDR1 DFQATT and CDR2 SNEGSKA come from the germline V gene (reference sequence). The CDR3 bases are TGCAGTGCTAGAGCGGGGGACAGAGAAACTGAAGCTTTCTTT. Its translation is CSARAGDRETEAFF.

The chain is built from TRBV6-5 and TRBJ2-7; TRBD1 agrees at 8 bases. V was pared by 4 bases and J by 4 bases, with 12 bases of the junction left unmatched. CDR1 is MNHEY, CDR2 SVGAGI, per germline. The CDR3 has 16 amino acids. Here the CDR3 DNA reads TGTGCCAGCAGTTCCCCCGGACAGGGAGCTACGTACGAGCAGTACTTC. Protein: CASSSPGQGATYEQYF.

The rearrangement joins TRBV20-1 to TRBJ1-1; D is unclear. Germline V gene lookup returns CDR1 DFQATT and CDR2 SNEGSKA (reference sequence). The CDR3 extends over 11 amino acids. Trimming cost V 3 bases and J 10 bases, with 12 bases left between them. Written as DNA, the CDR3 is TGCAGTGCTAGGGACTCCCACCGAGCTTTCTTT. Translation: CSARDSHRAFF.

As to this clonotype: The junction does not match germline at one end; this may be a read error. The V and J genes are TRBV5-1 and TRBJ2-7, with D perhaps TRBD1 (6 bases). The CDR3 covers 12 residues. In germline, CDR1 is SGHRS, CDR2 YFSETQ. CDR3 in amino acids: CSSSGHQGTQYF. The CDR3 DNA sequence: TGCTCCAGCAGCGGTCATCAGGGGACGCAGTACTTC.

The gene calls are TRBV4-2 and TRBJ2-1; 7 bases match TRBD2. J was trimmed by 0 bases and V by 0 bases; bases with no gene match: 8. CDR1 LGHNA and CDR2 YNFKEQ come from the germline V gene. This CDR3 comprises 18 residues. The CDR3 loop is CASSQDRLAANSYNEQFF. DNA of the CDR3: TGTGCCAGCAGCCAAGATAGACTAGCTGCCAACTCCTACAATGAGCAGTTCTTC.

In its sample, this clonotype was seen many times. V is TRBV28 and J is TRBJ2-5; 7 bases are shared with TRBD1. J gave up 10 bases and V 5 bases, and 7 bases lay outside the gene matches. This CDR3 region has 12 residues. Germline V gene data show CDR1 as MDHEN and CDR2 as SYDVKM. The CDR3 DNA sequence: TGTGCCAGCAGTACAGGGGAGATGGGCCAGTACTTC. Translated: CASSTGEMGQYF.

This clonotype was recorded at least ten times. The J gene is TRBJ1-2, the V gene TRBV27; D call uncertain. Trimming pared 4 bases from V and 6 bases from J, leaving 12 bases between. The germline gives CDR1 MNHEY, CDR2 SMNVEV (reference sequence). The CDR3 sequence is 13 residues long. The CDR3 sequence is CASSWRVGNGYTF. The CDR3 DNA sequence: TGTGCCAGCAGTTGGCGCGTAGGGAATGGCTACACCTTC.

The sample holds many counts of this clonotype. CDR3 sequence (DNA): TGTGCCAGCAGTCCACTAGCGGGGGACAATGAGCAGTTCTTC. It codes for CASSPLAGDNEQFF. This rearrangement joins TRBV12-3 or TRBV12-4 to TRBJ2-1; 11 bases are shared with TRBD2. The CDR3 length is 14 residues. Trimming took 5 bases from V and 5 from J; bases not matched to a gene: 2.

The J gene is TRBJ2-1, the V gene TRBV12-3 or TRBV12-4, with 8 bases lining up with TRBD2. The J segment lost 5 bases and the V segment lost 1 base, leaving 4 bases of the junction unmatched. The length of the CDR3 is 15 residues. CDR3 amino acids: CASSLGLAMDNEQFF. DNA of the CDR3: TGTGCCAGCAGTTTAGGACTAGCGATGGACAATGAGCAGTTCTTC.

A few counts support this clonotype. The V and J genes are TRBV29-1 and TRBJ2-1, with unresolved D. Trimming took off 4 bases at V and 0 bases at J, with 10 bases between the two ends. The CDR3 loop spans 14 amino acids. Germline V lookup: CDR1 SQVTM, CDR2 ANQGSEA. This CDR3 reads CSVAHWGSYNEQFF. The CDR3 DNA sequence: TGCAGCGTTGCCCATTGGGGCTCCTACAATGAGCAGTTCTTC.

This clonotype came up once. The J gene is TRBJ2-4, the V gene TRBV28; D may be TRBD1 (6 bases). CDR1 is MDHEN, CDR2 SYDVKM, per germline. The CDR3 runs to 16 residues. With 3 bases removed from V and 0 bases from J, the gap between germline ends came to 12 bases. CDR3 loop: CASSFAGTLAKNIQYF. The CDR3 DNA follows: TGTGCCAGCAGTTTTGCCGGGACATTAGCCAAAAACATTCAGTACTTC.

The J gene is TRBJ1-1, the V gene TRBV18; 7 bases agree with TRBD1. Germline V gene sequence: CDR1 KGHSH, CDR2 LQKENI. This CDR3 has 13 residues. V was pared by 4 bases and J by 7 bases, with 6 bases of the junction left unmatched. The CDR3 reads CASSLRQGDEAFF. Written as DNA, the CDR3 is TGTGCCAGCTCACTTCGGCAGGGGGATGAAGCTTTCTTT.